This T cell receptor beta chain appears in the sequencing data of a study of early stage breast cancer tumors listed by TCRdb under 2017. For context, the study as a whole: Of the 15 to 20 invasive breast tumors, about a dozen were found to be estrogen receptor-positive, progesterone receptor-positive and HER2-negative. About 70% of the 12 ER+/PR+/HER2- tumors were invasive ductal carcinomas, while the other four were invasive lobular carcinomas. Across all samples, roughly 2,800,000 templates representing about 1,100,000 unique clonotypes were detected. The average read coverage per sample was approximately 9.9-fold. The study at large found these results: Chain pairing and functional markers such as CD4, CD8 and FOXP3 were not captured by bulk genomic DNA sequencing of unsorted cells. Analysis by tumor subtype was prevented by the small cohort size. Enriched TCRB sequences shared across patients were mostly commonly generated sequences, unlikely to play an important role in the tumor microenvironment. Repertoires from blood and normal breast were more alike than repertoires from blood and tumor, and in 14 of 16 patients, comparing each tissue with blood separated tumor from normal. Compared with adjacent normal breast tissue, tumors had around 2.6-fold higher T cell density and higher clonality.

The sample holds a few counts of this clone. This clone's antigen is unknown. The record has no base qualities; no much larger clone is one base away. The germline V gene (reference sequence) yields GTSNPN for CDR1 and SVGIG for CDR2. Ends trimmed: V by 4 bases, J by 4 bases; bases unmatched to a gene: 3. Counted from cysteine to phenylalanine, this CDR3 has 13 amino acids. The kept DNA is CDR3 alone, 39 bases in frame from the first base. Every sample was amplified as two independent genomic DNA replicates, using approximately 550 ng for blood and approximately 1.4 ug for tumor or normal breast. TCRB sequencing of genomic DNA was carried out with the ImmunoSeq Intro kit according to the manufacturer's instructions. Multiplex PCR was run for roughly 33 cycles using proprietary primers and spike-in control sequences for absolute quantification. Single-end 150-bp reads were used to sequence an 87-bp fragment spanning the CDR3 and the flanking V and J genes. Each lane of an Illumina MiSeq using version 3.0 chemistry carried seven multiplexed samples, with two replicates per sample. In the original analysis: Raw data were processed by the vendor's proprietary pipeline, with both replicates merged into one result per sample. Productive rearrangements sharing the V-gene family, CDR3 amino acid sequence and J-gene segment were defined as clonotypes. Clonality was computed as 1 minus the normalized Shannon entropy (Pielou evenness) of TCRB abundances. T cell density was estimated as total templates divided by the number of input cells, with the number of input cells inferred from the DNA input amount. Recon was used with default parameters to estimate total repertoire diversity and clonality. A clonotype was considered tumor-enriched if its abundance in tumor exceeded 0.1% and was at least 32-fold higher than its abundance in normal breast. Sourced from immuneACCESS, this table was stored by TCRdb with only in-frame sequences that have V and J called. A share of the clones is absent; for the studies checked, an unresolved V gene accounts for under half, and the remainder has no known explanation. V, J and clone size are those of that table, while D and trimming were read from the DNA. This sample has approximately 48,000 clones in its table, and 85% to 95% of those were observed once. The top ten clones comprise 5% of the sample.

The study profiled bulk TCR beta-chain repertoires in matched peripheral blood, tumor and adjacent normal breast tissue taken from about 15 patients with early-stage breast cancer. Before surgery, whole blood (roughly 5-11 mL) was collected into EDTA tubes and processed within 2 hours. Peripheral blood mononuclear cells were isolated by Ficoll-Paque centrifugation in SepMate-50 tubes. PBMCs were cryopreserved in aliquots of roughly 1.9 to 4 million cells in about 90% FBS with roughly 10% DMSO and kept in liquid nitrogen. The Qiagen AllPrep DNA/RNA Mini kit was used for genomic DNA extraction. The chain was built from TRBV30 and TRBJ1-4, with 7 middle bases fitting TRBD1. Sequenced material: blood. This TCR came from a person between 70 and 80 years old with breast cancer. The CDR3 in this case is CAWKQGNNEKLFF. The nucleotide sequence reads TGTGCCTGGAAACAGGGGAATAATGAAAAACTGTTTTTT.